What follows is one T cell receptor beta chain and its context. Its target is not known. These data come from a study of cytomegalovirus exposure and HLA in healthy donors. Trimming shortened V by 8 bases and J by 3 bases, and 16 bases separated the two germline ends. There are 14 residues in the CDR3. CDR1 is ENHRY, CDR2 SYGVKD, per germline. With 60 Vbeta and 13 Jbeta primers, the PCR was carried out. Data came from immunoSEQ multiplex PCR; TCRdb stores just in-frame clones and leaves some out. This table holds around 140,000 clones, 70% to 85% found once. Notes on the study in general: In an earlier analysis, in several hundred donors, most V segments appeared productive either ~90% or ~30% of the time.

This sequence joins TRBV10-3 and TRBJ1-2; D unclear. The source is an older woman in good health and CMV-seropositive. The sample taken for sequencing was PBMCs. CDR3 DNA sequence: TGTGCCATCGGCCCCCCCCGGGGAGACTATGGCTACACCTTC. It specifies CAIGPPRGDYGYTF.